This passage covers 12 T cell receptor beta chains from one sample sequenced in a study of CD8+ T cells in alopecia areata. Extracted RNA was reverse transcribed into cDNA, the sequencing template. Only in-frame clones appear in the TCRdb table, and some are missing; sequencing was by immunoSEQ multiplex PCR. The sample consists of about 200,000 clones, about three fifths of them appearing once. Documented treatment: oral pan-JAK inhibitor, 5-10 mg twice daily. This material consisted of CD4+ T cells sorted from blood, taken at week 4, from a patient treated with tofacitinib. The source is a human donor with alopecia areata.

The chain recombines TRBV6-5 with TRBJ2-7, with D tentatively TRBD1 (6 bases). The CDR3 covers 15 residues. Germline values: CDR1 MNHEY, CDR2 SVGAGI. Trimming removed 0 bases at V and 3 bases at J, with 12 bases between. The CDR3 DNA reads TGTGCCAGCAGTTACTCAGGACAGCTAGTCTACGAGCAGTACTTC. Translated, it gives CASSYSGQLVYEQYF.

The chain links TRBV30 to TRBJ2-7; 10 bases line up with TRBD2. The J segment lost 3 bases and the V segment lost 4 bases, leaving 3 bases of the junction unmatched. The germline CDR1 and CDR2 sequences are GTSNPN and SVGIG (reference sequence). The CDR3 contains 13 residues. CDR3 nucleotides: TGTGCCTGGATGCGGACTAGCGGCTACGAGCAGTACTTC. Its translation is CAWMRTSGYEQYF.

CDR3 residues: CSASSVPYEQYF. CDR3 DNA sequence: TGCAGCGCTTCCTCGGTGCCCTACGAGCAGTACTTC. The chain recombines TRBV29-1 with TRBJ2-7; D not certain. The CDR3 sequence is 12 residues long. The germline gives CDR1 SQVTM, CDR2 ANQGSEA. Trimming removed 7 bases at V and 2 bases at J, with 12 bases between.

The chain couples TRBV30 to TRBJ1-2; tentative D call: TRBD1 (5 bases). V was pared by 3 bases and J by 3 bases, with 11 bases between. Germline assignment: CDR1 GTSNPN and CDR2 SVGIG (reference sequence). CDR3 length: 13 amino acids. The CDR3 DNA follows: TGTGCCTGGAGGTGGGGCAGGGACTATGGCTACACCTTC. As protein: CAWRWGRDYGYTF. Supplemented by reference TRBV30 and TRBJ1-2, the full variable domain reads SQTIHQWPATLVQPVGSPLSLECTVEGTSNPNLYWYRQAAGRGLQLLFYSVGIGQISSEVPQNLSASRPQDRQFILSSKKLLLSDSGFYLCAWRWGRDYGYTFGSGTRLTVV.

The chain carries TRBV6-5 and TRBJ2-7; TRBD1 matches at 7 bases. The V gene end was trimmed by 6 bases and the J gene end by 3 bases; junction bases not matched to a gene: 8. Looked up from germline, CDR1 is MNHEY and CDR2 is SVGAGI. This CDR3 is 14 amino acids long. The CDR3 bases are TGTGCCAGCAGGAGGGGGCGGCAGGGCTACGAGCAGTACTTC. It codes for CASRRGRQGYEQYF.

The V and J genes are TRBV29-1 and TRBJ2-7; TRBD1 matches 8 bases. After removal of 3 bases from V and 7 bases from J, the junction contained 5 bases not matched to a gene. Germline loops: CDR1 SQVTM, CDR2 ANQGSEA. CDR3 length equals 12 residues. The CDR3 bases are TGCAGCGTTGAGCAGGGGGCGGATGAGCAGTACTTC. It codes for CSVEQGADEQYF.

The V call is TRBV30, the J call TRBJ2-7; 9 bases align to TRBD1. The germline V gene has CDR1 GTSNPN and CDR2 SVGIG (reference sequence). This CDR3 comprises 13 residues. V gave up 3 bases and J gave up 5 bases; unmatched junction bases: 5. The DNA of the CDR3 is TGTGCCTGGAGGGACAGGGGTTTCGACGAGCAGTACTTC. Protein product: CAWRDRGFDEQYF.

Here the CDR3 DNA reads TGTGCCACCTCCCCCGTCCGGGGGGGCCGGGCCGGTAGAAATGAGCAGTTCTTC. It encodes CATSPVRGGRAGRNEQFF. This chain uses TRBV28 with TRBJ2-1; 8 bases align to TRBD2. There are 18 residues in the CDR3. CDR1 and CDR2 from the germline V gene are MDHEN and SYDVKM. V lost 10 bases, J lost 7 bases, and 24 bases stayed unmatched.

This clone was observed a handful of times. The CDR3 DNA follows: TGTGCCAGTAGTACGCGGGATGAGCAGTTCTTC. Translation gives CASSTRDEQFF. J is TRBJ2-1 and V is TRBV19, with D possibly being TRBD2 (5 bases). Deletions cut 4 bases from V and 8 bases from J, with 6 bases between. The CDR3 is 11 amino acids. Germline CDR1 reads LNHDA; CDR2 reads SQIVND (reference sequence).

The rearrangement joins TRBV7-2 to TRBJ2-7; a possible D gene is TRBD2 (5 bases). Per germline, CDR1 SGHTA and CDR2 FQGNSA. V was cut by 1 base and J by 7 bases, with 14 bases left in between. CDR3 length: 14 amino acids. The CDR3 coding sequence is TGTGCCAGCAGCTTAGGCGGGTCGATTTGGGAGCAGTACTTC. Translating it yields CASSLGGSIWEQYF.

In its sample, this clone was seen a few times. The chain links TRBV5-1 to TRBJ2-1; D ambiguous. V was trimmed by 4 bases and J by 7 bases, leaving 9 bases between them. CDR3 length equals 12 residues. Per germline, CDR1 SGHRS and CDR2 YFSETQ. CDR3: CASSTLVNEQFF. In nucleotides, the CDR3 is TGCGCCAGCAGCACCCTAGTAAATGAGCAGTTCTTC.

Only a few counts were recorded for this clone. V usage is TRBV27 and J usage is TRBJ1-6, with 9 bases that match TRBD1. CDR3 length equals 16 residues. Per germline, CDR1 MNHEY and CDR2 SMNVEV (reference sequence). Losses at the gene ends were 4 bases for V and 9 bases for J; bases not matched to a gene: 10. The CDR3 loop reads CASSSLPGQGGSPLHF. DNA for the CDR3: TGTGCCAGCAGTTCCCTCCCGGGACAGGGAGGTTCACCCCTCCACTTT.